This T cell receptor (beta chain) was documented in a study of cytomegalovirus exposure and HLA in healthy donors (dated by TCRdb to 2017 to 2019). For the study in its entirety: A later analysis indicated that the roughly 120 validation repertoires were generated on the platform also employed for the 600 to 750 repertoires of the first cohort. The study combined high-throughput TCR immunosequencing, statistical association of individual TCRs with disease status, and machine learning to predict cytomegalovirus infection status. The aim of the study was to test whether cataloging public T cell receptors could identify signatures of past pathogen exposure. A separate validation cohort of 90 to 150 different subjects was used in addition to the roughly 670-subject first cohort. What the study reported, not specific to this receptor: The validation cohort had no HLA typing available for a later analysis, so co-occurrence within that cohort was assessed over all 110 or so repertoires. Most TCR sequences were seen in very few donors, while some public TCRs were found in many individuals. In the study, roughly 160 TCR beta chains were listed as associated with cytomegalovirus. The classifier was reported to diagnose cytomegalovirus status with high specificity and sensitivity in both the original cohort and the validation cohort. The authors suggested that the approach could potentially be generalized to other disease states and immunological phenotypes. In vitro tests confirmed that a few of the cytomegalovirus-associated TCR beta chains recognize cytomegalovirus antigens. In a later analysis, TCRs clustered in the first cohort were found to also tend to co-occur in the approximately 120 validation repertoires, with 94% of cluster scores above 0.

Donors formed part of the validation cohort, which comprised 95 to 150 subjects and was distinct from the first cohort of 666 subjects. With regard to this clone: Its binding antigen is unknown. No base-level quality is on record; no much larger clone is a single base apart.

Libraries were prepared through the immunoSEQ multiplex PCR assay. Per the source publication's procedure: A statistical classification framework was built for diagnosing cytomegalovirus status from the catalog of TCR beta chain sequences. The immuneACCESS repertoire file appears here via TCRdb, limited to in-frame rearrangements. These files lack a portion of the clones; in checked studies, under half of the deficit traces to unresolved V genes, and the cause of the others is not known. The DNA gave D and trimming, while V, J and clone size come from that table. Recorded for this sample are some 170,000 clones; approximately 90% of them occurred a single time. The top ten clones comprise approximately 1.5% of the sample. In the germline V gene, CDR1 corresponds to KGHSH and CDR2 to LQKENI. From V the trimming removes 3 bases and from J it removes 2 bases, while the gene matches leave 1 base of the junction unaccounted for. The CDR3 spans 15 residues, from the cysteine through the phenylalanine. Of the read, only the CDR3 DNA is kept; its 45 bases are in frame from base 1.

The receptor comes from a woman aged 25 to 45 in good health and CMV-seronegative. The sequence is built from TRBV18 and TRBJ2-1, with 10 middle bases fitting TRBD1. The specimen was PBMCs. CDR3 loop: CASSPGQGAYNEQFF. In nucleotide form, the sequence is TGTGCCAGCTCACCCGGACAGGGGGCCTACAATGAGCAGTTCTTC.